This T cell receptor (beta chain) was recovered during a study of Ad26.COV2.S vaccination and SARS-CoV-2 variants (dated by TCRdb to about 2021). At the level of the whole study: Vaccine-arm donors came from COV1001, a multicentre, randomized, double-blind, placebo-controlled phase I-IIa trial of Ad26.COV2.S in healthy adults. Trial participants were randomized into five groups of five: low-dose or high-dose Ad26.COV2.S given once or twice, or placebo on both occasions. Blinding of investigators to trial group allocation was maintained during experiments and outcome assessment. The TCR-sequenced set comprised approximately 32 samples: about 19 Ad26.COV2.S vaccine recipients, 5 placebo recipients and 8 SARS-CoV-2 convalescent individuals. Ad26.COV2.S was given intramuscularly at 5x10^10 or 1x10^11 viral particles, as a single shot or as two shots 56 days apart. TCRbeta repertoire sequencing served as the tool for gauging how specific and how broad the SARS-CoV-2-reactive T cell receptors were following Ad26.COV2.S vaccination.

The immunoSEQ Assay was the method used to sequence TCRbeta CDR3 regions. After extraction, genomic DNA underwent amplification by bias-controlled multiplex PCR, followed by high-throughput sequencing. The paper's processing steps were these. To quantify the absolute abundance of each unique TCRbeta CDR3 region, sequences were collapsed and filtered. T cell fraction was estimated by normalizing TCRbeta template counts to usable DNA, which was measured by amplifying reference genes present in all nucleated cells. Repertoire TCRs were annotated as SARS-CoV-2-specific when V gene, CDR3 amino acid sequence and J gene were exactly matched to a known reactive TCR set. The reference SARS-CoV-2 TCR set came from MIRA and was filtered for enrichment in COVID-19-positive ImmuneCODE repertoires, removing public or cross-reactive TCRs. Drawing on the MIRA antigens, annotated TCRs were analysed further at the level of specific ORF or position within ORF. Breadth was defined as the number of annotated unique rearrangements divided by the total number of unique productive rearrangements, and depth was defined as the summed frequency of the annotated unique rearrangements. Group comparisons of TCR breadth used two-sided Wilcoxon rank-sum tests. TCRdb took over this immuneACCESS table, retaining in-frame rearrangements with V and J assigned. Such tables are incomplete; in checked studies, under half of the missing clones stem from an unresolved V gene, and the remainder is unexplained. V, J and clone size reflect that table, while D and trimming were determined from the DNA. In all, the sample holds around 300,000 clones, and 88% of those were seen once. Clones ranked in the top ten supply 6.4% of the sample.

Its CDR3 holds 11 amino acids, cysteine through phenylalanine. The DNA shown is the 33-base CDR3, in frame from base 1. In the germline V gene (reference sequence), CDR1 corresponds to MNHEY and CDR2 to SMNVEV. V was cut back by 10 bases and J by 1 base, leaving a gap of 8 bases between them. What the work shows at the level of the full study, not this receptor alone: The authors noted that total T cell responses may have been underestimated by the TCR breadth and depth analyses. Comparable non-spike TCR breadth was observed between vaccine and placebo recipients, consistent with only spike being contained in the vaccine. Higher spike-specific TCR breadth was observed in Ad26.COV2.S recipients than in placebo recipients (P = 0.0014). After vaccination, substantial breadth of spike-specific CD8+ and CD4+ T cell responses was reported. The study was not powered to compare responses between vaccine doses or regimens.

This specimen's treatment or condition label, interpreted: around 19 received Ad26.COV2.S at low or high dose, single or two shots; about five received placebo; per-sample allocation not given. Repertoires of vaccine and placebo recipients were sequenced from samples taken on day 63 after the first injection. Cohort 1b enrolled 25 to 30 adults aged 18-55 years at a single site in Boston, USA, between 29 July and 7 August 2020. Ad26.COV2.S was a replication-incompetent adenovirus type 26 vector that expressed a prefusion-stabilized SARS-CoV-2 spike protein derived from the original Wuhan strain. This clone has only a few counts. Its target antigen remains unknown. One base away there is no much larger clone; base qualities are not given.

The chain couples TRBV27 to TRBJ2-7; TRBD1 is possibly the D segment (5 matching bases). This clonotype was sampled from a person between 18 and 65 years old who received the Ad26.COV2.S COVID-19 vaccine or a placebo. This specimen was peripheral blood, taken in a trial of Ad26.COV2.S vaccine versus placebo. The DNA sequence follows: TGTGCCACTGGGGCTTCCTACGAGCAGTACTTC. Its product reads: CATGASYEQYF.